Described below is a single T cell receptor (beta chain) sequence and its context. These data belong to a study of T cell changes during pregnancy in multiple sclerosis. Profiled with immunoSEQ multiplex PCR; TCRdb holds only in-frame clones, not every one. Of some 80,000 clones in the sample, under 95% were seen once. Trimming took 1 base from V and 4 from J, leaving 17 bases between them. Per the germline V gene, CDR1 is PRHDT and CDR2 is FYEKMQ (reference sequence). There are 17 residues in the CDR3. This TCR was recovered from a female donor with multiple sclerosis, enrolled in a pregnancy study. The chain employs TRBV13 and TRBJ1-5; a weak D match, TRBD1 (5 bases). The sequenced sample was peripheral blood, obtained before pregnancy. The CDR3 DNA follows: TGTGCCAGCAGCTTAGTGCAAGTCCCGGGACTGAATCAGCCCCAGCATTTT. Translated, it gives CASSLVQVPGLNQPQHF.